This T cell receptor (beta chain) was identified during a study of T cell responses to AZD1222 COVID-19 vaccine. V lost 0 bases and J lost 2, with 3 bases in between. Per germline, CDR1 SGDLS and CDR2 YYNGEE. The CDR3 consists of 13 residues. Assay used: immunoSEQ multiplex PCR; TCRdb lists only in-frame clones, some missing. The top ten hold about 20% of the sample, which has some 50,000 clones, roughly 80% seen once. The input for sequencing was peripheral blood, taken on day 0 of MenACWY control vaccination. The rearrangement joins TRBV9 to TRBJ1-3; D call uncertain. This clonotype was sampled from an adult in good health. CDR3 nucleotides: TGTGCCAGCAGCGTAGGGACTGGAAACACCATATATTTT. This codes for CASSVGTGNTIYF.